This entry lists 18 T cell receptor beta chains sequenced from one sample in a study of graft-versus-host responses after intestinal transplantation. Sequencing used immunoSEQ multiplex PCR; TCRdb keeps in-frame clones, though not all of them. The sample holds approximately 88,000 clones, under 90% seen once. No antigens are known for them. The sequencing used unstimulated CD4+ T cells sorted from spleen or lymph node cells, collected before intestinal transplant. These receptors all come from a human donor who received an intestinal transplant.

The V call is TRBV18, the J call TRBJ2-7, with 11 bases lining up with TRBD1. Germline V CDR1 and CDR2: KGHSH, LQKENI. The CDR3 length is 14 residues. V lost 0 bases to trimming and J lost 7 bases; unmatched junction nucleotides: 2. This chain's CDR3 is CASSPPGTGGEQYF. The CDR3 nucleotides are TGTGCCAGCTCACCACCCGGGACAGGGGGTGAGCAGTACTTC.

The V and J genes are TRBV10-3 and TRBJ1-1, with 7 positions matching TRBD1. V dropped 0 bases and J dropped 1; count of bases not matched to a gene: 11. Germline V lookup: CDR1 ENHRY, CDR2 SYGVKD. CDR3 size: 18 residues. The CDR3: CAISESRQGGFGNTEAFF. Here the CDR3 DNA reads TGTGCCATCAGTGAGTCGAGACAGGGTGGGTTCGGGAACACTGAAGCTTTCTTT.

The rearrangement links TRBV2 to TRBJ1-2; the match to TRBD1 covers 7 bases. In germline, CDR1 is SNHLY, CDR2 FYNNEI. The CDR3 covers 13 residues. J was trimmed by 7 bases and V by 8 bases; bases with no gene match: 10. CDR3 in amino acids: CASEPTGASGYTF. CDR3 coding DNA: TGTGCCAGCGAACCTACAGGGGCAAGTGGCTACACCTTC.

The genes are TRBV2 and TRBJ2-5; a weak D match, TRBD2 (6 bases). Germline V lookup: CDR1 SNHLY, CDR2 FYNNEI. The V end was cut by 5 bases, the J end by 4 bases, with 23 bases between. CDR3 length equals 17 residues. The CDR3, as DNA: TGTGCCAGCAGTCGGGACTCCCCAGCCACTTCCCCAGAGACCCAGTACTTC. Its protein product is CASSRDSPATSPETQYF.

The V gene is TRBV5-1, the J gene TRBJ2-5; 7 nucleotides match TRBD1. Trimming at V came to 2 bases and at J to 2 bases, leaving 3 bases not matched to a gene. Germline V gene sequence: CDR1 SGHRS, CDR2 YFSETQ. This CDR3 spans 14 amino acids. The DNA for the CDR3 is TGCGCCAGCAGCTTAGGCAGGGGGCAAGAGACCCAGTACTTC. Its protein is CASSLGRGQETQYF.

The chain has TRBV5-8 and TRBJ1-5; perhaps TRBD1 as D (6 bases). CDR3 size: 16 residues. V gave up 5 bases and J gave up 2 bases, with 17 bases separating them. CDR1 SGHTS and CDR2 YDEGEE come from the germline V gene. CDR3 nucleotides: TGTGCCAGCAGGTTCCAGGGGAGAGGTGGCAATCAGCCCCAGCATTTT. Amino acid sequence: CASRFQGRGGNQPQHF.

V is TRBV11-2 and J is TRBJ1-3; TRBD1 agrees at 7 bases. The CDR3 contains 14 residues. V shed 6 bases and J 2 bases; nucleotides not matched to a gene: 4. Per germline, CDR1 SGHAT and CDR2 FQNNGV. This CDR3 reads CASSYRGPGNTIYF. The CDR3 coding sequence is TGTGCCAGCAGTTACAGGGGCCCTGGAAACACCATATATTTT.

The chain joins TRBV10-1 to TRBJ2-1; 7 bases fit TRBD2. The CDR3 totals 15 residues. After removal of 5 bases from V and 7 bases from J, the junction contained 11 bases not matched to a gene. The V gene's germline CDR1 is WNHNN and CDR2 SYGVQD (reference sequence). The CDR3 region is CASSNGGGVGNEQFF. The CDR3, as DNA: TGCGCCAGCAGTAACGGCGGGGGAGTTGGTAATGAGCAGTTCTTC.

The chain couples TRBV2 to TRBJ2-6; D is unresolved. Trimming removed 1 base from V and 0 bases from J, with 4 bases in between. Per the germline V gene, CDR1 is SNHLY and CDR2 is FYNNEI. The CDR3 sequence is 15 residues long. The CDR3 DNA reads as TGTGCCAGCAGTGAAGGAGCCTCTGGGGCCAACGTCCTGACTTTC. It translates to CASSEGASGANVLTF.

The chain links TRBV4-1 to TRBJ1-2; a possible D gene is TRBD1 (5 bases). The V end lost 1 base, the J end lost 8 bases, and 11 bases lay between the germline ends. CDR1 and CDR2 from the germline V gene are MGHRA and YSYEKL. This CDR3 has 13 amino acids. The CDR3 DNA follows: TGCGCCAGCAGCCAAGCGGGGGGAAGAGGCTACACCTTC. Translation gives CASSQAGGRGYTF.

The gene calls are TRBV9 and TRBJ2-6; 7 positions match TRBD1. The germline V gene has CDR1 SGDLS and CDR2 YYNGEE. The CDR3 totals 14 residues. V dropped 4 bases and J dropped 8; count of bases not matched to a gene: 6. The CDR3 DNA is TGTGCCAGCAGCTTTGAGACAGGGTCCAACGTCCTGACTTTC. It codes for CASSFETGSNVLTF.

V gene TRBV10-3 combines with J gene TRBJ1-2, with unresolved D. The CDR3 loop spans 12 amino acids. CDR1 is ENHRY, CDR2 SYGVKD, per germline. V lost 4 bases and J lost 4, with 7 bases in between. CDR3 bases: TGTGCCATCAGTGGGGAGGGCTATGGCTACACCTTC. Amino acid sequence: CAISGEGYGYTF.

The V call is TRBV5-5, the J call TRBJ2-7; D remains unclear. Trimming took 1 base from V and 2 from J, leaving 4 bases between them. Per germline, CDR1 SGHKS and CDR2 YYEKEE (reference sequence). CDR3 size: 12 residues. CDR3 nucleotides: TGTGCCAGCAGCTTGTCTCCCTACGAGCAGTACTTC. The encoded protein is CASSLSPYEQYF.

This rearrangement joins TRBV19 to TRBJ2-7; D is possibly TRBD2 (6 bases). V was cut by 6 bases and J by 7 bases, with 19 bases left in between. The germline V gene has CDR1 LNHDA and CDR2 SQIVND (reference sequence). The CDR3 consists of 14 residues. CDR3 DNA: TGTGCCAGTAGCCCCGACGCGGTTCGGGGGGAGCAGTACTTC. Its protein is CASSPDAVRGEQYF.

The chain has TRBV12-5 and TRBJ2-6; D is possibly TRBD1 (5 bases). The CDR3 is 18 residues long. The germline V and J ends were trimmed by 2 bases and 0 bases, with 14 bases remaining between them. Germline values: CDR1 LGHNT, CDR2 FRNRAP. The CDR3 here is CASGLPGHWGSGANVLTF. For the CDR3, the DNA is TGTGCTAGTGGTTTGCCCGGACATTGGGGCTCTGGGGCCAACGTCCTGACTTTC.

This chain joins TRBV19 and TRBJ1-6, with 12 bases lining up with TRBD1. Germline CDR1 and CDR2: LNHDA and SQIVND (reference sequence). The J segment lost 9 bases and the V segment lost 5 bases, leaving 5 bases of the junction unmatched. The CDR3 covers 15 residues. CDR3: CASSPSGQGASPLHF. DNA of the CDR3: TGTGCCAGTAGTCCGTCGGGACAGGGGGCTTCACCCCTCCACTTT.

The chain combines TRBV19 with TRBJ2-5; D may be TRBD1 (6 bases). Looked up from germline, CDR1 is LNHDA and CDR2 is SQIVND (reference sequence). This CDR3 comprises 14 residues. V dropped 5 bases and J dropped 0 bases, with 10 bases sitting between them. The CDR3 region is CASSAGTHQETQYF. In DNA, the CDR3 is TGTGCCAGTAGTGCCGGGACACACCAAGAGACCCAGTACTTC.

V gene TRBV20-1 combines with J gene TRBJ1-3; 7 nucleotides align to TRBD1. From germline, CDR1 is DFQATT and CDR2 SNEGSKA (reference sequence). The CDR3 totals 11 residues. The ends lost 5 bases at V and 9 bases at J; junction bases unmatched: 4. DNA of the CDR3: TGCAGTGCTGGACAGGACGGCACCATATATTTT. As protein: CSAGQDGTIYF.